This TCR beta chain was obtained from a study of T cell responses to AZD1222 COVID-19 vaccine. Study-wide results and caveats: Only a handful of people who got AZD1222 tested seropositive at baseline.

Repertoires were generated with immunoSEQ multiplex PCR, while TCRdb's copy carries only in-frame clones and drops some. This sample carries 100,000 to 150,000 clones, about 89% of them seen once, and the ten largest clones take roughly 4.2%. Germline trimming cut 6 bases from V and 3 bases from J; bases unmatched to any gene: 7. There are 14 residues in the CDR3. CDR1 MDHEN and CDR2 SYDVKM come from the germline V gene. Comment on this clone: Its antigen is undetermined.

The sequence came from an adult in good health. The chain combines TRBV28 with TRBJ1-2, with 7 bases identical to TRBD1. The specimen was peripheral blood, collected on day 0 of AZD1222 vaccination. CDR3 DNA: TGTGCCAGCAGACAGGGGAATTTTTACTATGGCTACACCTTC. Amino acids: CASRQGNFYYGYTF.